Below, one TCR beta chain is given with its context. The target of this receptor is not known. Base qualities are missing; no much larger clone stands one base away. The collaborating institutions used their own protocols to collect whole blood in K2EDTA tubes. For TCRbeta analysis, collaborator samples were shipped as frozen whole blood, as isolated PBMCs, or as DNA extracted from either sample type. This specimen comes from a study of blood T cell repertoires in COVID-19 (dated by TCRdb to 2020 to 2021). Notes on the research overall: Samples covering the acute and convalescent phases of COVID-19 were provided by collaborators in the United States, Italy and Spain. The prospective study material was composed of cDNA or gDNA derived from T cells, B-cell-depleted T cells, or PBMCs. Deeply sampled blood TCRbeta repertoires from subjects exposed to, actively infected with, or recovered from COVID-19 were included in the dataset. The repertoires were released in a freely available public database intended as a resource for research on the immune response to SARS-CoV-2. The samples were drawn from two sources: the first 160 participants of the ongoing ImmuneRACE study, and 1,000 to 1,500 subjects contributed by 6 global collaborators. The sample metadata nearly always contained a de-identified subject ID, COVID-19 status, age in years and sex. Where available, HLA class I and class II types were obtained from metadata supplied by the sample provider rather than from assay-based typing.

Inclusive of the bounding cysteine and phenylalanine, the CDR3 is 14 residues long. Solely the CDR3 DNA is kept, with 42 bases framed from the first base. V and J are truncated by 3 bases and 5 bases respectively, leaving an intervening sequence of 10 bases. CDR1 and CDR2 were assigned from the germline V gene as SGHVS and FQNEAQ. TCRbeta CDR3 regions were amplified from genomic DNA by means of the immunoSEQ Assay, a bias-controlled multiplex PCR. From the authors' description of their analysis: Nucleated cell counts per sample were estimated from amplification of reference gene primers within the assay. To quantify the absolute abundance of each unique TCRbeta CDR3 rearrangement, sequence reads were collapsed and filtered. For each sample, productive Simpson clonality was calculated as the square root of Simpson's diversity index over productive rearrangements. Not all clones reach the TCRdb copy of this immuneACCESS table, which keeps in-frame sequences only. Checked studies attribute under half of the gap to unresolved V genes and leave the rest unexplained. V, J and clone size reflect that table, while D and trimming were determined from the DNA. For this sample the table gives under 95,000 clones, of which about nine tenths were detected only once. Jointly, the top ten make up about 5% of the sample.

Overall study outcomes, separate from this receptor: How much clinical and demographic metadata was included differed by source and by participant, and the metadata was provided uncurated.

This chain is built from TRBV7-8 and TRBJ1-4; the D segment cannot be called with confidence. Sequencing input: peripheral blood. The TCR comes from a woman older than 75 with acute or convalescent COVID-19. The DNA reads as follows: TGTGCCAGCAGCTTCGGGCGGAGGAATGAAAAACTGTTTTTT. Its product reads: CASSFGRRNEKLFF.